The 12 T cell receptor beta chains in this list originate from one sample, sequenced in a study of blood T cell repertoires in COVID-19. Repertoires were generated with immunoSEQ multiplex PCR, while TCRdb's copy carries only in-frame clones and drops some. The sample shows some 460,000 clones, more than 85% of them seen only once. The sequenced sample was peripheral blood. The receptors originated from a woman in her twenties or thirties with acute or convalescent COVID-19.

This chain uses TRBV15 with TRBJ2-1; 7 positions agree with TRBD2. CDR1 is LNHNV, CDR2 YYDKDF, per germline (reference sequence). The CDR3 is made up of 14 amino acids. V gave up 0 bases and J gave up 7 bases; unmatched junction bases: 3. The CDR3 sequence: CATSRERGSNEQFF. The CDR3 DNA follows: TGTGCCACCAGCAGAGAGCGGGGGTCTAATGAGCAGTTCTTC.

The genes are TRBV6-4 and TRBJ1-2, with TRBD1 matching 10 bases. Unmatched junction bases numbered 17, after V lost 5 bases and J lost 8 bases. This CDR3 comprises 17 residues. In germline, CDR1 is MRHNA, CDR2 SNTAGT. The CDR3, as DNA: TGTGCCAGCAGTCCCTCAGGGACAGGGGCGATCGGTCGGGGCTACACCTTC. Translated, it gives CASSPSGTGAIGRGYTF.

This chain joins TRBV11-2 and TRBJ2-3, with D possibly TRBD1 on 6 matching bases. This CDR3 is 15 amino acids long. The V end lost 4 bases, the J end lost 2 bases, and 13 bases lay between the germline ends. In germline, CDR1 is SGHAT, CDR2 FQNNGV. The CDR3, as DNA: TGTGCCAGCAGCTCAGGCAGGGGCTACACAGATACGCAGTATTTT. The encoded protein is CASSSGRGYTDTQYF.

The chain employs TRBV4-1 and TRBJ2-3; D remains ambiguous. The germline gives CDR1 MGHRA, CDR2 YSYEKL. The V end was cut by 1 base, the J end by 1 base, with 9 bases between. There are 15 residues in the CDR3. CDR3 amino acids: CASSQGPLGTDTQYF. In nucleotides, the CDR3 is TGCGCCAGCAGCCAAGGCCCGCTAGGCACAGATACGCAGTATTTT.

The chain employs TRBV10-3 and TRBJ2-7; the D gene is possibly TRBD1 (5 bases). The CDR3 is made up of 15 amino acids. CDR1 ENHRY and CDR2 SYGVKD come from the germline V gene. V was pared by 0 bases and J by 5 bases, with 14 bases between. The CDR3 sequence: CAISESTGRGNEQYF. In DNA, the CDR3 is TGTGCCATCAGTGAGTCGACTGGAAGGGGAAACGAGCAGTACTTC.

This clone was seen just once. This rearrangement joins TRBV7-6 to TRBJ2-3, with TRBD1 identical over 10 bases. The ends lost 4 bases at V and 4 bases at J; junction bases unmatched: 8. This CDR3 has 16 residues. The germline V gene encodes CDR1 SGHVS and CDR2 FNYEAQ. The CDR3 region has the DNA TGTGCCAGCAGCTACAGACCGGGACAGGGGCCAGATACGCAGTATTTT. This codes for CASSYRPGQGPDTQYF.

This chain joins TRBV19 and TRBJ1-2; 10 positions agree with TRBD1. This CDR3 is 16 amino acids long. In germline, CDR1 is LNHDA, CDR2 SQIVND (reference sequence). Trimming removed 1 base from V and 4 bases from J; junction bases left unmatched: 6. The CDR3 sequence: CASSIAVTGGIYGYTF. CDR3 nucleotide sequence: TGTGCCAGTAGTATAGCCGTGACAGGGGGCATCTATGGCTACACCTTC.

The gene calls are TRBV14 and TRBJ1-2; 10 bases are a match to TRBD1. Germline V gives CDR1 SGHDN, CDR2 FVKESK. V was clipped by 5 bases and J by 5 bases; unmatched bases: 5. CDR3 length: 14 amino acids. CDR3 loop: CASSVRDRGYGYTF. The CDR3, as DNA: TGTGCCAGCAGCGTCCGGGACAGGGGTTATGGCTACACCTTC.

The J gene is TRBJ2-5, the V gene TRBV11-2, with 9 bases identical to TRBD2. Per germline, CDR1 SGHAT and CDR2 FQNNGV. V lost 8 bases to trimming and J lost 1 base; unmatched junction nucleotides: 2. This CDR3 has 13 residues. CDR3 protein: CASGGLAQETQYF. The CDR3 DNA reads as TGTGCCAGCGGGGGACTAGCCCAAGAGACCCAGTACTTC.

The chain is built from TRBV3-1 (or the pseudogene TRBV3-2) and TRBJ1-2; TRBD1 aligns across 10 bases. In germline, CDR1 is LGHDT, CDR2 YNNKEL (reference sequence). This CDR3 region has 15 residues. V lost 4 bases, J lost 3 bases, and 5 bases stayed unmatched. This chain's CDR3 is CASSRDRGFDYGYTF. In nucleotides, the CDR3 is TGTGCCAGCAGCCGGGACAGGGGTTTTGACTATGGCTACACCTTC.

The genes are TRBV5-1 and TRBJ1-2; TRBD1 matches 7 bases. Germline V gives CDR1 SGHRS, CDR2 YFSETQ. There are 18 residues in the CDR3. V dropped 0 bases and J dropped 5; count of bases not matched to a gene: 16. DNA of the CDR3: TGCGCCAGCAGCTTGGCCCTTACAGGGGACGCCCGGGGATATGGCTACACCTTC. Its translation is CASSLALTGDARGYGYTF.

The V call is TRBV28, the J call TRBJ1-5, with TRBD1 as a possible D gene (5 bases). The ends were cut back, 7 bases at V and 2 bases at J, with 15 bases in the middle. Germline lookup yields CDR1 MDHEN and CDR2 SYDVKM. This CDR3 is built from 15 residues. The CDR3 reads CASTLGGSGNQPQHF. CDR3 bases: TGTGCCAGCACCCTGGGGGGAAGCGGCAATCAGCCCCAGCATTTT. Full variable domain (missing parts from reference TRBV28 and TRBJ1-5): DVKVTQSSRYLVKRTGEKVFLECVQDMDHENMFWYRQDPGLGLRLIYFSYDVKMKEKGDIPEGYSVSREKKERFSLILESASTNQTSMYLCASTLGGSGNQPQHFGDGTRLSIL.